The 17 T cell receptor beta chains reported below all come from one sample, sequenced in a study of T cell repertoires in cytomegalovirus infection. TCRdb recomputed calls from the reads with MiXCR, one row per CDR3 protein. The repertoire consists of approximately 990,000 distinct CDR3 sequences, with less than 35% occurring once and the leading ten covering more than 13%. Antigens for these TCRs are unknown. Specimen: cultured CD8+ T cells from PBMCs, collected from culture after CMV antigen stimulation. These receptors all come from a human donor in good health (CMV status not recorded). Some clones in this sample may be carry-over from other donors' samples.

Only a few counts were recorded for this clonotype. The genes are TRBV6-5 and TRBJ1-1; 7 nucleotides agree with TRBD1. The CDR3 sequence is 14 residues long. After removal of 7 bases from V and 0 bases from J, the junction contained 5 bases not matched to a gene. CDR1 and CDR2 (germline): MNHEY, SVGAGI. As DNA, the CDR3 is TGTGCCAGCACCGGCGGACAGGTGAACACTGAAGCTTTCTTT. Translated, it gives CASTGGQVNTEAFF.

This clonotype was counted between two and nine times. This sequence joins TRBV27 and TRBJ2-3, with TRBD1 matching 7 bases. Germline assignment: CDR1 MNHEY and CDR2 SMNVEV (reference sequence). This CDR3 spans 15 amino acids. V trimming: 9 bases; J trimming: 0 bases; junction bases outside the gene matches: 9. The CDR3 loop reads CASRKGASSTDTQYF. CDR3 nucleotides: TGTGCCAGTAGGAAGGGGGCCTCTAGCACAGATACGCAGTATTTT.

This clonotype has ten or more counts. The chain has TRBV6-1 and TRBJ1-6; 10 nucleotides agree with TRBD1. The V gene end was trimmed by 5 bases and the J gene end by 5 bases; junction bases not matched to a gene: 3. The CDR3 is made up of 15 amino acids. Germline V gene lookup returns CDR1 MNHNS and CDR2 SASEGT. The CDR3 nucleotides read TGTGCCAGCAGTACCGGGACAGGGGATAATTCACCCCTCCACTTT. Translation: CASSTGTGDNSPLHF.

This clonotype has more than one count but fewer than ten. The chain joins TRBV6-1 to TRBJ2-7; possibly TRBD1 for D (6 bases). Germline values: CDR1 MNHNS, CDR2 SASEGT. The length of the CDR3 is 13 residues. Deletions cut 7 bases from V and 3 bases from J, with 13 bases between. CDR3 sequence: CASKPGHYYEQYF. CDR3 coding DNA: TGTGCCAGCAAACCGGGACATTACTACGAGCAGTACTTC.

This clonotype was observed a handful of times. This chain links TRBV19 with TRBJ2-1, with TRBD1 matching 9 bases. The germline V gene has CDR1 LNHDA and CDR2 SQIVND (reference sequence). Trimming at V came to 10 bases and at J to 7 bases, leaving 11 bases not matched to a gene. This CDR3 spans 14 amino acids. Written as DNA, the CDR3 is TGTGCCACCACGTATTTGACAGGGGGGAATGAGCAGTTCTTC. This codes for CATTYLTGGNEQFF. Filled out from reference TRBV19 and TRBJ2-1, the complete variable domain reads DGGITQSPKYLFRKEGQNVTLSCEQNLNHDAMYWYRQDPGQGLRLIYYSQIVNDFQKGDIAEGYSVSREKKESFPLTVTSAQKNPTAFYLCATTYLTGGNEQFFGPGTRLTVL.

The table lists this clonotype with many counts. The chain couples TRBV19 to TRBJ1-1, with D unresolved. The CDR3 loop spans 14 amino acids. Trimming shortened V by 3 bases and J by 0 bases, and 8 bases separated the two germline ends. CDR1 and CDR2 (germline): LNHDA, SQIVND (reference sequence). CDR3 in amino acids: CASSIGRLNTEAFF. As DNA, the CDR3 is TGTGCCAGTAGTATCGGACGGCTGAACACTGAAGCTTTCTTT.

The chain joins TRBV6-2 or TRBV6-3 to TRBJ1-1, with D possibly being TRBD1 (5 bases). CDR1 and CDR2 from the germline V gene are MNHEY and SVGEGT. The ends were cut back, 5 bases at V and 4 bases at J, with 14 bases in the middle. The CDR3 is 14 amino acids. The CDR3 DNA reads TGTGCCAGCAGTCCGGCGGGGGGTTTCACTGAAGCTTTCTTT. Translated: CASSPAGGFTEAFF.

This clonotype was detected many times. The chain recombines TRBV6-5 with TRBJ1-1; TRBD1 is a possible D gene (5 bases). This CDR3 has 14 residues. V was clipped by 6 bases and J by 4 bases, with 15 bases between them. Germline CDR1 is MNHEY and CDR2 is SVGAGI. CDR3 in DNA: TGTGCCAGCAGCTACAGTCGGGGGGGCACTGAAGCTTTCTTT. This gives the protein CASSYSRGGTEAFF.

This clonotype was counted a few times. The chain employs TRBV6-2 or TRBV6-3 and TRBJ2-7; D possibly matches TRBD1 or TRBD2 (5 bases each). The germline CDR1 and CDR2 sequences are MNHEY and SVGEGT. This CDR3 is 13 amino acids long. Trimming stripped 6 bases from V and 3 bases from J, with 12 bases between. The CDR3 here is CASSQGPNYEQYV. CDR3 bases: TGTGCCAGCAGCCAGGGACCGAACTACGAGCAGTACGTC.

This chain uses TRBV27 with TRBJ2-3; D remains ambiguous. Trimming removed 7 bases from V and 3 bases from J, with 14 bases in between. Germline values: CDR1 MNHEY, CDR2 SMNVEV (reference sequence). The CDR3 totals 14 residues. The CDR3 region is CASNLGIGTDTQYF. DNA of the CDR3: TGTGCCAGCAATCTAGGGATCGGAACAGATACGCAGTATTTT.

The chain joins TRBV3-1 to TRBJ2-7, with unresolved D. Per the germline V gene, CDR1 is LGHDT and CDR2 is YNNKEL (reference sequence). CDR3 size: 14 residues. Trimming shortened V by 2 bases and J by 2 bases, and 10 bases separated the two germline ends. In DNA, the CDR3 is TGTGCCAGCAGCCAAAACGGCCCTACCTACGAGCAGTACTTC. It codes for CASSQNGPTYEQYF.

V is TRBV7-6 and J is TRBJ1-3; no clear D. Germline CDR1 and CDR2: SGHVS and FNYEAQ. CDR3 length: 13 residues. The ends were cut back, 11 bases at V and 0 bases at J, with 11 bases in the middle. The CDR3 sequence is CAPGVSSGNTIYF. The CDR3 region has the DNA TGTGCCCCCGGGGTGAGCTCTGGAAACACCATATATTTT.

This chain uses TRBV18 with TRBJ2-7; D ambiguous. The CDR3 consists of 13 residues. Germline CDR1 and CDR2: KGHSH and LQKENI. V was clipped by 3 bases and J by 6 bases, with 12 bases between them. CDR3 amino acids: CASSPSETCEQYF. Here the CDR3 DNA reads TGTGCCAGCTCACCCTCGGAGACCTGCGAGCAGTACTTC.

The chain links TRBV12-3 or TRBV12-4 to TRBJ1-1; D is uncertain. The CDR3 is made up of 19 amino acids. The V gene lost 5 bases and the J gene lost 3 bases, with 28 bases spanning the gap. Here the CDR3 reads CASSVPAYGGSGGDTEAFF. CDR3 DNA: TGTGCCAGCAGTGTACCCGCTTACGGAGGCTCCGGAGGAGACACTGAAGCTTTCTTT.

CDR3 DNA: TGTGCCAGCAGTCAGGGCAAGGCACTTGAAGCTTTCTTT. Protein sequence: CASSQGKALEAFF. This sequence joins TRBV27 and TRBJ1-1; D possibly corresponds to TRBD1 (5 bases). Germline CDR1 MNHEY, CDR2 SMNVEV (reference sequence). The ends were cut back, 5 bases at V and 7 bases at J, with 14 bases in the middle. The CDR3 contains 13 residues.

Remarks on this clonotype: A much larger clone lies a single base off, so this may be a read error. The CDR3: CASRLGVPNQPQHF. Here the CDR3 DNA reads TGTGCCAGCAGACTAGGAGTCCCGAATCAGCCCCAGCATTTT. V is TRBV7-2 and J is TRBJ1-5; no clear D gene. This CDR3 is 14 amino acids long. Per germline, CDR1 SGHTA and CDR2 FQGNSA. V gave up 6 bases and J gave up 4 bases, with 13 bases separating them.

The chain employs TRBV19 and TRBJ2-7; D is unclear. Trimming stripped 3 bases from V and 3 bases from J, with 9 bases between. Germline assignment: CDR1 LNHDA and CDR2 SQIVND (reference sequence). CDR3 length equals 13 residues. Here the CDR3 reads CASSMSPLYEQYF. CDR3 DNA: TGTGCCAGTAGTATGAGTCCTCTCTACGAGCAGTACTTC.